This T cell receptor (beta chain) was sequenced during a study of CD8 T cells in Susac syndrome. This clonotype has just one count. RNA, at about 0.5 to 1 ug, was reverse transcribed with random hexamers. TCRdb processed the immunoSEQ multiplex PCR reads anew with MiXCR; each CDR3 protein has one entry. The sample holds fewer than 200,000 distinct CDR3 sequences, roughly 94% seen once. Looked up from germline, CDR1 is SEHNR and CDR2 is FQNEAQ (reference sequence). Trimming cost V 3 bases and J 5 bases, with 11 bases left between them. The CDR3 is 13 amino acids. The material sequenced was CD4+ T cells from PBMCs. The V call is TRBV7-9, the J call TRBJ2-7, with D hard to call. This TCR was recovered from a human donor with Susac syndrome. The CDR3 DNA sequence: TGTGCCAGCAGCTTTAAACCGGGCCACGAGCAGTACTTC. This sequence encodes CASSFKPGHEQYF.